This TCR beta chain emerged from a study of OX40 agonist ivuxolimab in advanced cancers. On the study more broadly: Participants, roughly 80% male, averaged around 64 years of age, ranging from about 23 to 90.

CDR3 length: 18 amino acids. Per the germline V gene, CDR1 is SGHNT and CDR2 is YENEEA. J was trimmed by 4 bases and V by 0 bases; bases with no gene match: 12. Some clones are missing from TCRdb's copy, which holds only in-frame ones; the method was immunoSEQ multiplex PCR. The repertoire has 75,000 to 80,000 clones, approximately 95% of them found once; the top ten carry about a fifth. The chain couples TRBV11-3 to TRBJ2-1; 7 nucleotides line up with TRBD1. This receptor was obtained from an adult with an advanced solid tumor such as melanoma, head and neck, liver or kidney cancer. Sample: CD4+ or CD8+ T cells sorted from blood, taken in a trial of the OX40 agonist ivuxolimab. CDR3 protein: CASSLDDRGQQIYNEQFF. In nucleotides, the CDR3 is TGTGCCAGCAGCTTAGATGATAGGGGACAGCAAATTTACAATGAGCAGTTCTTC.